This T cell receptor (beta chain) came from a study of shared clonotypes between healthy human individuals. Whole-study findings and limits: Blood alone was sampled, and tissue repertoires likely differ. A handful of donors showed sharing of approximately 5% of naive CD4 clonotypes.

In the study's own analysis: ImmunoSEQ output lacked quality scores and full-length reads, limiting matched filtering. Data came from immunoSEQ multiplex PCR; TCRdb stores just in-frame clones and leaves some out. V and J calls and clone size are given by that table; D and trimming were obtained from the DNA. This table has under 1,100,000 clones, around 75% appearing once. With 6 bases clipped from V and 4 bases from J, the junction kept 9 bases outside the gene matches. Germline V lookup: CDR1 MRHNA, CDR2 SNTAGT. CDR3 length equals 15 residues. This clone appeared many times. The target antigen is unknown.

The V call is TRBV6-4, the J call TRBJ2-3, with 8 nucleotides matching TRBD2. This sequence was found in a man aged 18-30 years in good health. The sample consisted of memory CD4+ T cells sorted from blood. Described subset: CD45RA-negative fraction. For the CDR3, the DNA is TGTGCCAGCAGCCCGGGACTAGGGCAAGCAGATACGCAGTATTTT. It encodes CASSPGLGQADTQYF.